Listed below are T cell receptor beta chains from one sample, sequenced in a study of pediatric ulcerative colitis. The table came from immunoSEQ multiplex PCR; TCRdb's copy has only in-frame clones and leaves some out. This table has some 60,000 clones, 77% appearing once. The sequenced material came from blood. The receptors derive from a boy between 5 and 17 years old with moderate ulcerative colitis. Both conserved end residues are part of each CDR3. D genes are given only for firm matches. A row's size may be missing; if present it is once, few, many or a size class.

D | J | V | size | CDR3 | DNA
TRBD1 | TRBJ2-2 | TRBV18 | . | CASSPETGTVTTGELFF | TGTGCCAGCTCACCCGAGACCGGGACAGTTACCACCGGGGAGCTGTTTTTT
. | TRBJ2-1 | TRBV18 | once | CASSLGGPGDEQFF | TGTGCCAGCTCCCTCGGGGGGCCAGGCGATGAGCAGTTCTTC
. | TRBJ1-3 | TRBV5-6 | . | CASRRGPSSGNTIYF | TGTGCCAGTCGGAGGGGCCCAAGTTCTGGAAACACCATATATTTT
. | TRBJ2-7 | TRBV4-3 | . | CASSQAIPPLAGSYEQYF | TGCGCCAGCAGCCAAGCAATACCACCCCTGGCAGGGTCCTACGAGCAGTACTTC
TRBD1 | TRBJ1-2 | TRBV16 | . | CASSLGTGRYTF | TGTGCCAGCAGCCTAGGGACAGGGCGCTACACCTTC
. | TRBJ1-1 | TRBV5-4 | . | CASSRWGFAEAFF | TGTGCCAGCAGCAGGTGGGGGTTTGCTGAAGCTTTCTTT
. | TRBJ1-1 | TRBV14 | few | CASSQQRRTKAFF | TGTGCCAGCAGCCAACAGCGAAGGACGAAGGCTTTCTTT
. | TRBJ2-2 | TRBV23-1 | . | CASSQRGREKEHTGELFF | TGCGCCAGCAGTCAAAGGGGGAGAGAAAAGGAGCACACCGGGGAGCTGTTTTTT
. | TRBJ1-2 | TRBV25-1 | . | CASGFGGGYGYTF | TGTGCCAGCGGTTTTGGGGGAGGCTATGGCTACACCTTC
. | TRBJ2-7 | TRBV9 | . | CASSVDGGSYEQYF | TGTGCCAGCAGCGTCGATGGGGGATCCTACGAGCAGTACTTC
. | TRBJ1-3 | TRBV19 | few | CASSFSGNTIYF | TGTGCCAGCAGTTTCTCTGGAAACACCATATATTTT
. | TRBJ2-7 | TRBV4-1 | . | CASSQVGGYEQYF | TGCGCCAGCAGCCAAGTAGGGGGGTACGAGCAGTACTTC
. | TRBJ1-1 | TRBV6-6 | . | CASSLPGLGGDTEAFF | TGTGCCAGCAGCTTGCCGGGCCTCGGGGGGGACACTGAAGCTTTCTTT
. | TRBJ1-2 | TRBV29-1 | . | CSVGSYGYTF | TGCAGCGTTGGTTCCTATGGCTACACCTTC
. | TRBJ2-7 | TRBV7-9 | once | CASSRSGTQGTYEQYF | TGTGCCAGCAGCCGGTCGGGGACCCAAGGCACCTACGAGCAGTACTTC
. | TRBJ1-5 | TRBV6-4 | . | CASSDSQLGSYQPQHF | TGTGCCAGCAGTGACTCTCAGCTTGGATCTTATCAGCCCCAGCATTTT
. | TRBJ1-2 | TRBV11-2 | . | CASSSGRMNYGYTF | TGTGCCAGCAGCTCAGGACGGATGAACTATGGCTACACCTTC
. | TRBJ1-4 | TRBV5-1 | few | CASSLGLTNEKLFF | TGCGCCAGCAGCTTGGGGTTGACTAATGAAAAACTGTTTTTT
. | TRBJ1-2 | TRBV27 | . | CASSLSKGRLYGYTF | TGTGCCAGCAGTTTATCCAAGGGGCGCCTCTATGGCTACACCTTC
. | TRBJ1-2 | TRBV7-9 | . | CAIHRERGYTF | TGTGCCATCCACAGGGAACGGGGCTACACCTTC
. | TRBJ1-4 | TRBV9 | . | CASSAGTLATNEKLFF | TGTGCCAGCAGCGCGGGGACACTTGCAACTAATGAAAAACTGTTTTTT
. | TRBJ1-1 | TRBV2 | . | CASQWARASSNTEAFF | TGTGCCAGCCAATGGGCTAGGGCCAGTTCGAACACTGAAGCTTTCTTT
. | TRBJ2-1 | TRBV7-9 | few | CASSFTGFRDEQFF | TGTGCCAGCAGCTTTACAGGGTTTCGGGATGAGCAGTTCTTC
. | TRBJ2-3 | TRBV30 | . | CAWSEQGLSTDTQYF | TGTGCCTGGAGCGAGCAGGGACTCAGCACAGATACGCAGTATTTT